These 27 T cell receptor beta chains originate from one sample sequenced in a study of blood T cell repertoires in COVID-19. Data came from immunoSEQ multiplex PCR; TCRdb stores just in-frame clones and leaves some out. The data contain about 270,000 clones, roughly 91% of them seen just once; the ten biggest clones take up approximately 2%. Sequenced: PBMCs or T cells enriched from blood (not recorded which). The receptors stem from a woman aged 55-70 years in a cohort exposed to, infected with or recovered from COVID-19 (not recorded which).

This sequence joins TRBV4-1 and TRBJ2-3; 10 nucleotides align to TRBD2. Germline lookup yields CDR1 MGHRA and CDR2 YSYEKL. CDR3 length: 19 residues. Losses at the gene ends were 0 bases for V and 5 bases for J; bases not matched to a gene: 14. This CDR3 is CASSQDQLTKRGGRDTQYF. CDR3 sequence (DNA): TGCGCCAGCAGCCAAGACCAACTAACTAAGCGGGGGGGGAGAGATACGCAGTATTTT.

This sequence joins TRBV5-1 and TRBJ2-1, with D possibly matching TRBD1 (6 bases). CDR1 and CDR2 (germline): SGHRS, YFSETQ. Trimming left V 5 bases short and J 12 bases short, with 15 bases between. The CDR3 has 12 amino acids. DNA of the CDR3: TGCGCCAGCAGTCCAAAAGGGGGTGGGCAGTTCTTC. This sequence encodes CASSPKGGGQFF.

The chain couples TRBV5-1 to TRBJ2-2; D perhaps matches TRBD2 (5 bases). Trimming took off 2 bases at V and 6 bases at J, with 8 bases between the two ends. Germline V gene data show CDR1 as SGHRS and CDR2 as YFSETQ. CDR3 length equals 13 residues. Here the CDR3 DNA reads TGCGCCAGCAGCTTACTAGGATCCGGGGAGCTGTTTTTT. This translates into CASSLLGSGELFF.

The rearrangement links TRBV5-4 to TRBJ1-1; TRBD1 matches at 11 bases. This CDR3 has 17 residues. From germline, CDR1 is SGHNT and CDR2 YYREEE (reference sequence). The V and J ends lost 2 bases and 4 bases, in that order; junction bases with no gene match: 10. This chain's CDR3 is CASSFGRDRGYFTEAFF. The CDR3, as DNA: TGTGCCAGCAGCTTCGGCCGGGACAGGGGGTATTTCACTGAAGCTTTCTTT.

The rearrangement links TRBV7-2 to TRBJ2-1, with 11 bases lining up with TRBD2. This CDR3 is built from 15 residues. Germline loops: CDR1 SGHTA, CDR2 FQGNSA. Losses at the gene ends were 4 bases for V and 4 bases for J; bases not matched to a gene: 3. DNA of the CDR3: TGTGCCAGCAGCTCTAGCGGGAGGAGTTACAATGAGCAGTTCTTC. It specifies CASSSSGRSYNEQFF.

The chain has TRBV28 and TRBJ1-6; TRBD1 agrees at 9 bases. Germline trimming cut 2 bases from V and 7 bases from J; bases unmatched to any gene: 3. The CDR3 covers 15 residues. Germline CDR1 is MDHEN and CDR2 is SYDVKM. CDR3 DNA: TGTGCCAGCAGTTTAATGGGACAGGGAAATTCACCCCTCCACTTT. It translates to CASSLMGQGNSPLHF.

The chain has TRBV10-2 and TRBJ2-7; 8 bases map to TRBD1. From germline, CDR1 is WSHSY and CDR2 SAAADI. Germline trimming cut 6 bases from V and 3 bases from J; bases unmatched to any gene: 10. The CDR3 totals 15 residues. The CDR3 protein is CASRPGQGGSYEQYF. The CDR3 DNA follows: TGCGCCAGCAGACCCGGACAGGGTGGGAGCTACGAGCAGTACTTC.

This chain uses TRBV6-5 with TRBJ1-1; D possibly corresponds to TRBD1 (5 bases). The CDR3 consists of 13 residues. V was clipped by 5 bases and J by 3 bases, with 10 bases between them. Germline V lookup: CDR1 MNHEY, CDR2 SVGAGI. DNA of the CDR3: TGTGCCAGCAGTCCAGGGTCTGACACTGAAGCTTTCTTT. This encodes CASSPGSDTEAFF.

The chain recombines TRBV21-1 with TRBJ1-4; TRBD1 is the table's D call, not checked against the DNA. TRBV21-1 is described as a pseudogene. The CDR3 contains 17 residues. The CDR3 region has the DNA TGTGCCAGCAGCAAAGTGGCAGGGGATGGTTGTTATGAAAAACTGTTTTTT. It is translated as CASSKVAGDGCYEKLFF.

The J gene is TRBJ2-7, the V gene TRBV3-1 (or the pseudogene TRBV3-2), with 11 bases matching TRBD2. V shed 4 bases, J shed 2 bases, and the junction held 4 bases outside the gene matches. Looked up from germline, CDR1 is LGHDT and CDR2 is YNNKEL (reference sequence). The CDR3 has 15 residues. CDR3 amino acids: CASSRGTSGTYEQYF. In DNA, the CDR3 is TGTGCCAGCAGCCGGGGGACTAGCGGAACCTACGAGCAGTACTTC.

The V gene is TRBV30, the J gene TRBJ1-5, with D unresolved. CDR3 length: 12 amino acids. V lost 2 bases to trimming and J lost 4 bases, with 6 bases between them. The V gene's germline CDR1 is GTSNPN and CDR2 SVGIG (reference sequence). In nucleotides, the CDR3 is TGTGCCTGGAGTCCGGGGAATCAGCCCCAGCATTTT. Translating gives CAWSPGNQPQHF. The full variable domain, rest sourced from reference TRBV30 and TRBJ1-5, is SQTIHQWPATLVQPVGSPLSLECTVEGTSNPNLYWYRQAAGRGLQLLFYSVGIGQISSEVPQNLSASRPQDRQFILSSKKLLLSDSGFYLCAWSPGNQPQHFGDGTRLSIL.

The sample holds a few counts of this clone. V gene TRBV11-3 combines with J gene TRBJ2-2; D is perhaps TRBD1 (5 bases). V lost 4 bases, J lost 8 bases, and 11 bases lay in between. CDR3 size: 13 residues. Germline V gene lookup returns CDR1 SGHNT and CDR2 YENEEA. The CDR3 protein is CASSSHAGGELFF. The CDR3 DNA follows: TGTGCCAGCAGCTCTCACGCAGGGGGGGAGCTGTTTTTT.

Here the CDR3 DNA reads TGCGCCAGCAGCCAAGATAAGGGCGGGACAGATGTAGCCAAAAACATTCAGTACTTC. It yields the protein CASSQDKGGTDVAKNIQYF. The chain joins TRBV4-3 to TRBJ2-4, with D possibly being TRBD1 (7 bases). The CDR3 runs to 19 residues. The germline V and J ends were trimmed by 0 bases and 0 bases, with 18 bases remaining between them. Germline-derived CDR1 and CDR2 are LGHNA and YSLEER.

The gene calls are TRBV28 and TRBJ2-1, with TRBD2 matching 14 bases. V shed 3 bases and J 8 bases; nucleotides not matched to a gene: 6. CDR3 length equals 16 residues. CDR1 MDHEN and CDR2 SYDVKM come from the germline V gene. The CDR3: CASSFLGTSGSDEQFF. CDR3 bases: TGTGCCAGCAGTTTCTTGGGGACTAGCGGGAGCGATGAGCAGTTCTTC.

The chain employs TRBV18 and TRBJ2-1; TRBD1 matches at 7 bases. V gave up 3 bases and J gave up 7 bases; unmatched junction bases: 6. The length of the CDR3 is 14 residues. The V gene's germline CDR1 is KGHSH and CDR2 LQKENI. DNA for the CDR3: TGTGCCAGCTCACCGGACAGGCAAAAAAATGAGCAGTTCTTC. Encoded protein: CASSPDRQKNEQFF.

The chain recombines TRBV9 with TRBJ2-1; 7 bases line up with TRBD2. This CDR3 is built from 18 residues. Germline values: CDR1 SGDLS, CDR2 YYNGEE. Trimming took 0 bases from V and 1 from J; bases not matched to a gene: 10. The CDR3 DNA reads as TGTGCCAGCAGCGTAGGGTTAGGGCGGGAGTTGTCCTACAATGAGCAGTTCTTC. This translates into CASSVGLGRELSYNEQFF.

The V and J genes are TRBV30 and TRBJ1-5, with 7 bases matching TRBD1. V was pared by 2 bases and J by 2 bases, with 6 bases of the junction left unmatched. The CDR3 covers 15 residues. From germline, CDR1 is GTSNPN and CDR2 SVGIG (reference sequence). The CDR3 DNA reads as TGTGCCTGGAGTCGAACAGGGGATGGCAATCAGCCCCAGCATTTT. Residues: CAWSRTGDGNQPQHF.

The V gene is TRBV28, the J gene TRBJ1-2; no definite D call. V lost 5 bases and J lost 4, with 8 bases in between. The CDR3 contains 12 residues. CDR1 MDHEN and CDR2 SYDVKM come from the germline V gene. CDR3 region: CASSLRSYGYTF. The CDR3, as DNA: TGTGCCAGCAGTCTGCGGAGCTATGGCTACACCTTC.

The gene calls are TRBV27 and TRBJ2-7; TRBD1 might be the D (5 bases). The CDR3 runs to 16 residues. Germline assignment: CDR1 MNHEY and CDR2 SMNVEV (reference sequence). V was cut by 5 bases and J by 3 bases, with 20 bases left in between. CDR3 sequence (DNA): TGTGCCAGCAGTCCCCAACCAGGGCGGTGGAACTACGAGCAGTACTTC. It encodes CASSPQPGRWNYEQYF.

This chain connects TRBV27 to TRBJ2-1; D might be TRBD2 (6 bases). The CDR3 spans 18 residues. Germline CDR1 MNHEY, CDR2 SMNVEV (reference sequence). V shed 2 bases and J shed 5 bases, with 22 bases lying between them. CDR3 region: CASSLIQSGGRGNNEQFF. The CDR3 DNA reads TGTGCCAGCAGTTTAATACAATCCGGGGGTAGAGGGAACAATGAGCAGTTCTTC.

V usage is TRBV7-9 and J usage is TRBJ2-5, with TRBD2 as a possible D gene (5 bases). The length of the CDR3 is 13 residues. V was trimmed by 2 bases and J by 9 bases, leaving 13 bases between them. Germline values: CDR1 SEHNR, CDR2 FQNEAQ (reference sequence). The CDR3 loop is CASSLSGRRAQYF. CDR3 DNA sequence: TGTGCCAGCAGCTTAAGTGGGAGACGGGCCCAGTACTTC.

This chain joins TRBV7-3 and TRBJ2-6; D is unresolved. The germline V gene has CDR1 SGHTA and CDR2 FQGTGA. The CDR3 spans 16 residues. The V and J ends lost 1 base and 0 bases respectively, with 7 bases between them. In DNA form, the CDR3 reads TGTGCCAGCAGCTTAATGTCGGGCTCTGGGGCCAACGTCCTGACTTTC. The encoded protein is CASSLMSGSGANVLTF.

DNA for the CDR3: TGCGCCAGCAGCGAGAGACTATACAATGAGCAGTTCTTC. Protein: CASSERLYNEQFF. The gene calls are TRBV5-1 and TRBJ2-1, with a weak D call TRBD2 (5 bases). Germline V gene lookup returns CDR1 SGHRS and CDR2 YFSETQ. The V end lost 4 bases, the J end lost 4 bases, and 9 bases lay between the germline ends. The CDR3 extends over 13 amino acids.

V and J are TRBV9 and TRBJ2-3, with 9 bases matching TRBD2. The germline gives CDR1 SGDLS, CDR2 YYNGEE. The J segment lost 5 bases and the V segment lost 7 bases, leaving 11 bases of the junction unmatched. The CDR3 loop spans 15 amino acids. CDR3 in DNA: TGTGCCAGCTGGTGGGCTAGCGGGACGGTAGATACGCAGTATTTT. Translation: CASWWASGTVDTQYF.

V usage is TRBV7-8 and J usage is TRBJ2-3; TRBD2 matches at 7 bases. CDR1 and CDR2 (germline): SGHVS, FQNEAQ. The CDR3 has 15 amino acids. J gave up 5 bases and V 0 bases, and 5 bases lay outside the gene matches. CDR3 in amino acids: CASSLAGGPRDTQYF. In nucleotides, the CDR3 is TGTGCCAGCAGCTTAGCGGGAGGGCCCCGAGATACGCAGTATTTT.

J is TRBJ2-3 and V is TRBV9; 8 positions match TRBD2. CDR3 length: 17 amino acids. Trimming cost V 1 base and J 0 bases; bases outside gene matches: 7. Germline V gives CDR1 SGDLS, CDR2 YYNGEE. CDR3 sequence: CASSVPGGSRSTDTQYF. Here the CDR3 DNA reads TGTGCCAGCAGCGTACCGGGAGGGAGCCGTAGCACAGATACGCAGTATTTT.

The J gene is TRBJ1-6, the V gene TRBV7-2; 8 nucleotides align to TRBD1. Per germline, CDR1 SGHTA and CDR2 FQGNSA. With V trimmed by 4 bases and J by 5 bases, 1 base remained unmatched. The CDR3 spans 14 residues. CDR3 protein: CASSSGQDNSPLHF. CDR3 DNA sequence: TGTGCCAGCAGCTCGGGACAGGATAATTCACCCCTCCACTTT.